A few counts support the clone carrying this TCR beta chain. TCRdb fed the RT-PCR reads into MiXCR, producing one record per CDR3 protein. The sample contains some 87,000 distinct CDR3 sequences, about 48% of which appear only once. The sample is drawn from a study of patients and donors after allogeneic stem cell transplantation. Germline CDR1 SGHTA, CDR2 FQGTGA. V dropped 4 bases and J dropped 5 bases, with 12 bases sitting between them. The CDR3 is made up of 14 amino acids. The sequence was collected from a human donor who was either an allogeneic HSCT recipient or a stem cell or donor lymphocyte infusion donor (not recorded which). It is not recorded whose cells these are; they may come from a transplant donor. The specimen was blood, either unsorted or a sorted T cell fraction (not recorded which). The chain links TRBV7-3 to TRBJ2-1, with D maybe TRBD2 (6 bases). CDR3 protein: CASSWAGINNEQFF. Written as DNA, the CDR3 is TGTGCCAGCAGCTGGGCGGGGATAAACAATGAGCAGTTCTTC.